These 4 T cell receptor beta chains were all obtained from the same sample, sequenced in a study of blood T cell repertoires in COVID-19. Using immunoSEQ multiplex PCR, the repertoire was profiled, and TCRdb retains in-frame clones only, with some absent. This sample has about 270,000 clones, with 86% found just once. The sample consisted of peripheral blood. The receptor source for this set is a man aged 35-49 years with active or convalescent COVID-19.

The gene calls are TRBV6-5 and TRBJ1-6; the D is unclear. This CDR3 spans 13 amino acids. V dropped 8 bases and J dropped 9 bases, with 14 bases sitting between them. Germline CDR1 MNHEY, CDR2 SVGAGI. DNA of the CDR3: TGTGCCAGCGGGGAGTGGAAAGGTTCACCCCTCCACTTT. It codes for CASGEWKGSPLHF.

The CDR3 DNA follows: TGTGCCAGCAGCTTAGCAGAGGAGAATGAAAAACTGTTTTTT. Translating gives CASSLAEENEKLFF. V is TRBV13 and J is TRBJ1-4, with D hard to call. V was cut by 1 base and J by 5 bases, with 8 bases left in between. Germline CDR1 and CDR2: PRHDT and FYEKMQ (reference sequence). This CDR3 is built from 14 residues.

V and J are TRBV4-1 and TRBJ1-2; D remains unclear. Germline V gene sequence: CDR1 MGHRA, CDR2 YSYEKL. The CDR3 runs 13 residues. Trimming left V 0 bases short and J 8 bases short, with 10 bases between. DNA for the CDR3: TGCGCCAGCAGCCAAGATAGAAACTGGGGCTACACCTTC. This codes for CASSQDRNWGYTF.

The chain has TRBV18 and TRBJ1-1; perhaps TRBD1 as D (6 bases). The germline V gene has CDR1 KGHSH and CDR2 LQKENI. The ends were cut back, 3 bases at V and 10 bases at J, with 9 bases in the middle. The CDR3 spans 11 residues. For the CDR3, the DNA is TGTGCCAGCTCACCTGAGACAGGAGCTTTCTTT. Translating gives CASSPETGAFF.